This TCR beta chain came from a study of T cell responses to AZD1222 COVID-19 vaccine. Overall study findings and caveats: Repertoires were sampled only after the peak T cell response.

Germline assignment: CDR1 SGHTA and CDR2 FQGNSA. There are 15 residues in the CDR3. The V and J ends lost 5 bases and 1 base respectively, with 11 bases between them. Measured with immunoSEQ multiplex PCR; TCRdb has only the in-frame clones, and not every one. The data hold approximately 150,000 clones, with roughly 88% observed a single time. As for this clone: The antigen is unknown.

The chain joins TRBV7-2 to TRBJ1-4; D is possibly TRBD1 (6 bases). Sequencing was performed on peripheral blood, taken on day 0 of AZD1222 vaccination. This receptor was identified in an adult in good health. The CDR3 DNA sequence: TGTGCCAGCAGCGTCGAGGGGGGAACTAATGAAAAACTGTTTTTT. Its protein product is CASSVEGGTNEKLFF.